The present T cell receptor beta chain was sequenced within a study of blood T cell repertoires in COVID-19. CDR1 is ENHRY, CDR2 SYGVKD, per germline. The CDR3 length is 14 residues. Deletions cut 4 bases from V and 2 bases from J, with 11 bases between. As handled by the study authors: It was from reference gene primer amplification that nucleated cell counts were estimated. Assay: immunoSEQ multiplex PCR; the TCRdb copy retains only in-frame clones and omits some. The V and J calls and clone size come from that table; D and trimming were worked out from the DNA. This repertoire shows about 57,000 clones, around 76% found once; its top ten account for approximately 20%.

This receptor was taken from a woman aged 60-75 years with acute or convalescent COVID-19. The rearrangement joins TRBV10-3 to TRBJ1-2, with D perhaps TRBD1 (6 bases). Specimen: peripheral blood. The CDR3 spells CAISGGGYNYGYTF. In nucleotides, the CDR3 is TGTGCCATCAGTGGAGGGGGTTACAACTATGGCTACACCTTC.